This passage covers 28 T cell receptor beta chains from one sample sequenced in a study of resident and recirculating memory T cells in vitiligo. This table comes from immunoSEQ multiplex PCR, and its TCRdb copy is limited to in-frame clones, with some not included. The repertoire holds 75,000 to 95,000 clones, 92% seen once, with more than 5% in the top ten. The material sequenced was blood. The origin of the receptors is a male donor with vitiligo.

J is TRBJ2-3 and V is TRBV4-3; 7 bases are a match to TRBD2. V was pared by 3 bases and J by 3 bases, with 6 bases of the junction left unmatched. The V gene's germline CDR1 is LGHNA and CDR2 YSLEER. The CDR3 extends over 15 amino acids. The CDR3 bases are TGCGCCAGCAGCCAGGCGGGAGTGGGAACAGATACGCAGTATTTT. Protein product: CASSQAGVGTDTQYF.

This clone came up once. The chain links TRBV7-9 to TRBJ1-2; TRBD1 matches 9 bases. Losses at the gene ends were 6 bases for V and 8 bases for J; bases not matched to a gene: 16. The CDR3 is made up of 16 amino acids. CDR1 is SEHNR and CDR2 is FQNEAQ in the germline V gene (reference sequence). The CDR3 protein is CASRRTGTGRNEGYTF. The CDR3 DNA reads TGTGCCAGCAGGAGGACAGGGACAGGGAGGAACGAGGGCTACACCTTC.

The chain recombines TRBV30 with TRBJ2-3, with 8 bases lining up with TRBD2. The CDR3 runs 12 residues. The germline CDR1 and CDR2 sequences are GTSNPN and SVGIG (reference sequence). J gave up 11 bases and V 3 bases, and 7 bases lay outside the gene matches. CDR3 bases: TGTGCCTGGAGCGGACTAGCCCGCCTGCAGTATTTT. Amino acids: CAWSGLARLQYF.

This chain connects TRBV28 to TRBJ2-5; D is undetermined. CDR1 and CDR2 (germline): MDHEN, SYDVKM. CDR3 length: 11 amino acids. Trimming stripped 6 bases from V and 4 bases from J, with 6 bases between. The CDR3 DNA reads TGTGCCAGCAGCCTACGAGAGACCCAGTACTTC. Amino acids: CASSLRETQYF.

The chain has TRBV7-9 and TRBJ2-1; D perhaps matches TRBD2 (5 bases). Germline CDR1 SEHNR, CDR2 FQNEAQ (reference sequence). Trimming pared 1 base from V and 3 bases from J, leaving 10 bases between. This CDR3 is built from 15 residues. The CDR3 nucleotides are TGTGCCAGCAGCTTAGGAGCGGTTGACTACAATGAGCAGTTCTTC. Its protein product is CASSLGAVDYNEQFF.

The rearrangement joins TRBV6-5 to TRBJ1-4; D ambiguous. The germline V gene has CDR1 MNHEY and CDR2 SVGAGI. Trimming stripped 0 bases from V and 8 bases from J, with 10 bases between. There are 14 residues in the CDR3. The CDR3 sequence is CASSYSDGREKLFF. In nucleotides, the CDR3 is TGTGCCAGCAGTTACTCGGACGGGAGGGAAAAACTGTTTTTT.

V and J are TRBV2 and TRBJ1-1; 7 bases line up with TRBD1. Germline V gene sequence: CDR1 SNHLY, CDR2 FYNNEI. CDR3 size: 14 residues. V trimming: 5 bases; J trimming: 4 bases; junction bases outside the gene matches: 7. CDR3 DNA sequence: TGTGCCAGCAGTTCCCAGGGGGGTGGCACTGAAGCTTTCTTT. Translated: CASSSQGGGTEAFF. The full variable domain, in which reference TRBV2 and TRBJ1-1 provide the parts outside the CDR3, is EPEVTQTPSHQVTQMGQEVILRCVPISNHLYFYWYRQILGQKVEFLVSFYNNEISEKSEIFDDQFSVERPDGSNFTLKIRSTKLEDSAMYFCASSSQGGGTEAFFGQGTRLTVV.

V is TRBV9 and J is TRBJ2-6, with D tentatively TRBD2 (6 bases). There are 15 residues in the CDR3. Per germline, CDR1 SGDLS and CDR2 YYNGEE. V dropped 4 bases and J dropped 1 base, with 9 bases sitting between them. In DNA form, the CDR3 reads TGTGCCAGCAGCCTAGGGAGGTCTGGGGCCAACGTCCTGACTTTC. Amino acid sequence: CASSLGRSGANVLTF.

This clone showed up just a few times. CDR3 nucleotide sequence: TGTGCCAGCAGTGACCGGGACTCCTACAATGAGCAGTTCTTC. Translating gives CASSDRDSYNEQFF. The chain couples TRBV6-4 to TRBJ2-1, with D perhaps matching TRBD2 (5 bases). V was trimmed by 2 bases and J by 0 bases, leaving 5 bases between them. Germline V gene data show CDR1 as MRHNA and CDR2 as SNTAGT. This CDR3 spans 14 amino acids.

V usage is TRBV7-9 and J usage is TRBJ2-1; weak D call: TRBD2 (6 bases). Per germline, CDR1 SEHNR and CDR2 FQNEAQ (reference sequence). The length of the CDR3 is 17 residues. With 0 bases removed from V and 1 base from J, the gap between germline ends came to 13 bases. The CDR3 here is CASSLARRGRSYNEQFF. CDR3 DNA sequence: TGTGCCAGCAGCTTAGCGAGGCGGGGACGGTCCTACAATGAGCAGTTCTTC.

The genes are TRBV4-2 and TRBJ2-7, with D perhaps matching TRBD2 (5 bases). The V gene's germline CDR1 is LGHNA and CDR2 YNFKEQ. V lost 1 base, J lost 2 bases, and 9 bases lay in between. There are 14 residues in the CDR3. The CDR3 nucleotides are TGTGCCAGCAGCCAAGGGTCACTAGCCTACGAGCAGTACTTC. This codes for CASSQGSLAYEQYF.

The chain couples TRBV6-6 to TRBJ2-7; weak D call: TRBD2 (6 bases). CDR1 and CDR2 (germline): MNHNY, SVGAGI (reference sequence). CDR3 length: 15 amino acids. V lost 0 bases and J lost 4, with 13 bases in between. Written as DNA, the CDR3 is TGTGCCAGCAGTTACTCGAGGGGTAGCGGTTACGAGCAGTACTTC. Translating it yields CASSYSRGSGYEQYF.

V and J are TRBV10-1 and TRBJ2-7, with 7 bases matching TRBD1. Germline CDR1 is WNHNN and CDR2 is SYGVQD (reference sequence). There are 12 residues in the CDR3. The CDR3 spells CSTGETPDEQYF. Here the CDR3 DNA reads TGCTCCACAGGGGAGACCCCTGACGAGCAGTACTTC.

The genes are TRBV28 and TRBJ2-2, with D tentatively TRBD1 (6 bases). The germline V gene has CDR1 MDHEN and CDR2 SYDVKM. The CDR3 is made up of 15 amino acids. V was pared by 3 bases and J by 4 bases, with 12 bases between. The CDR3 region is CASSFAGARTGELFF. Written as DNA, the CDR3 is TGTGCCAGCAGTTTTGCAGGGGCCCGCACCGGGGAGCTGTTTTTT.

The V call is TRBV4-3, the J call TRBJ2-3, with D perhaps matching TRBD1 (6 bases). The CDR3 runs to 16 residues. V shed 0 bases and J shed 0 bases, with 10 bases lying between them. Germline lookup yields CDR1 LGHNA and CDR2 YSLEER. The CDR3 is CASSQEGALSTDTQYF. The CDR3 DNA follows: TGCGCCAGCAGCCAAGAGGGGGCCCTTAGCACAGATACGCAGTATTTT.

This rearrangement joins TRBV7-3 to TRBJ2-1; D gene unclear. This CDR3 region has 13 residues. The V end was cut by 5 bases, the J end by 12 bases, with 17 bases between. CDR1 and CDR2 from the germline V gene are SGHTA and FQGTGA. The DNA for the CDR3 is TGTGCCAGCAGCCCCCATTTGAACGGTCCGCAGTTCTTC. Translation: CASSPHLNGPQFF.

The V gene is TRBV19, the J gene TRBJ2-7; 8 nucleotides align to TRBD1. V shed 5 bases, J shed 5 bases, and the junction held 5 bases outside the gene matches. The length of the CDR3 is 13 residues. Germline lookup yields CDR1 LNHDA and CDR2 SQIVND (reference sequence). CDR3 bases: TGTGCCAGTAGTTTAGGGACAGGTGACGAGCAGTACTTC. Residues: CASSLGTGDEQYF.

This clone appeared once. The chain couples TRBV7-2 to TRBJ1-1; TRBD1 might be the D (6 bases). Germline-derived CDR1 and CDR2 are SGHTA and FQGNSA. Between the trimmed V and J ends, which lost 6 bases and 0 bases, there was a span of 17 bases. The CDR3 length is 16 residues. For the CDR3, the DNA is TGTGCCAGCAGGCCCGGACAGAGCCCTTTGAACACTGAAGCTTTCTTT. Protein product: CASRPGQSPLNTEAFF.

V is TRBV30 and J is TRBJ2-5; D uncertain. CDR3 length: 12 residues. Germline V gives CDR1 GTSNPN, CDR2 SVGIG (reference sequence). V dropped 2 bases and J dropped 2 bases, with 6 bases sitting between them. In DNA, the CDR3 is TGTGCCTGGAGTCTGCTACAAGAGACCCAGTACTTC. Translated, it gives CAWSLLQETQYF.

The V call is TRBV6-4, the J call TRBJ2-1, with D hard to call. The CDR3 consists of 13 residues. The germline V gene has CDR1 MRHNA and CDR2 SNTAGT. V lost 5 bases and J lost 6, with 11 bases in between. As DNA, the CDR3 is TGTGCCAGCAGTACTGGAGCCGGCAATGAGCAGTTCTTC. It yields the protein CASSTGAGNEQFF.

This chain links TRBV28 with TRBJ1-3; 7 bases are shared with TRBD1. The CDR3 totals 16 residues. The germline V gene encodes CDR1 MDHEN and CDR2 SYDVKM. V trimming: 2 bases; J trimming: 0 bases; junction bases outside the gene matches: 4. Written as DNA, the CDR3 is TGTGCCAGCAGTTTAGATACAGGGGACTCTGGAAACACCATATATTTT. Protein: CASSLDTGDSGNTIYF.

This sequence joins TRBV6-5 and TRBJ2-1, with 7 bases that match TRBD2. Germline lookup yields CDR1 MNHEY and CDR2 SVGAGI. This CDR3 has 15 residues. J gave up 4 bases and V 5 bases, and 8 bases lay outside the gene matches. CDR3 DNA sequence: TGTGCCAGCAGTAATGAGGGAGGGCTATACAATGAGCAGTTCTTC. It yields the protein CASSNEGGLYNEQFF.

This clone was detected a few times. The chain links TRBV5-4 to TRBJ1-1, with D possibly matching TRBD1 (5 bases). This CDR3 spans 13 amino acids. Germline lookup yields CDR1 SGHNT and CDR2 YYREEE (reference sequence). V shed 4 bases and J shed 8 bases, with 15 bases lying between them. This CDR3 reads CASSIDSDKEAFF. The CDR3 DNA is TGTGCCAGCAGCATAGACAGCGATAAGGAAGCTTTCTTT.

Written as DNA, the CDR3 is TGTGCCAGTAGTAGCGGGAGCGGGGAGACCCAGTACTTC. Encoded protein: CASSSGSGETQYF. V usage is TRBV19 and J usage is TRBJ2-5; 7 bases align to TRBD2. The germline V gene has CDR1 LNHDA and CDR2 SQIVND (reference sequence). J gave up 5 bases and V 4 bases, and 4 bases lay outside the gene matches. This CDR3 has 13 residues.

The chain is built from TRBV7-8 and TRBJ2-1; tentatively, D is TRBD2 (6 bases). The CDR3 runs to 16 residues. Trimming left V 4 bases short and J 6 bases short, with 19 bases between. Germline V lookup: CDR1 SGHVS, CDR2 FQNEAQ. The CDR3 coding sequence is TGTGCCAGCAGCTGGTCCGGGACTGGAGGGTTCAATGAGCAGTTCTTC. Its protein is CASSWSGTGGFNEQFF.

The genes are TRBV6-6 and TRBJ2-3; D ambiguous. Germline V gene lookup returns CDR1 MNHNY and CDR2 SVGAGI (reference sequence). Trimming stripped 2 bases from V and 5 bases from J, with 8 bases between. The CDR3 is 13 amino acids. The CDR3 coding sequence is TGTGCCAGCAGTTACAACCCAGGAGATACGCAGTATTTT. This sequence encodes CASSYNPGDTQYF.

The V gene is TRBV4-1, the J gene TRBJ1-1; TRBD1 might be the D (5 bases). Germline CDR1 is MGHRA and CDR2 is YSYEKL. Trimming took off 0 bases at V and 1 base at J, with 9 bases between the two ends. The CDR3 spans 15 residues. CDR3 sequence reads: CASSQEIQGNTEAFF. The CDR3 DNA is TGCGCCAGCAGCCAAGAGATTCAGGGGAACACTGAAGCTTTCTTT.

CDR3 bases: TGTGCCAGCAGCTTAGGGAAGACTAGCGGGCGGCCCTACTACAATGAGCAGTTCTTC. Translating it yields CASSLGKTSGRPYYNEQFF. This chain uses TRBV11-2 with TRBJ2-1; 10 nucleotides align to TRBD2. The ends lost 1 base at V and 3 bases at J; junction bases unmatched: 12. Germline loops: CDR1 SGHAT, CDR2 FQNNGV. The CDR3 has 19 residues.